This T cell receptor (beta chain) was documented in a study of blood T cell repertoires in COVID-19. Study background: Samples came from the United States, Italy and Spain, spanning acute and convalescent COVID-19. T cells, B-cell-depleted T cells, or PBMCs provided the cDNA or gDNA that served as material.

In the original analysis: Reference gene primer amplification yielded estimated nucleated cell counts. Only in-frame clones appear in the TCRdb table, and some are missing; sequencing was by immunoSEQ multiplex PCR. Clone size and V and J calls were adopted from that table, with D and trimming inferred from the DNA. The sample includes 55,000 to 70,000 clones, roughly 86% of them seen just once. From germline, CDR1 is SGHDT and CDR2 YYEEEE. Trimming pared 4 bases from V and 7 bases from J, leaving 17 bases between. The CDR3 is made up of 15 amino acids. The receptor was isolated from a man in his 70s with acute or convalescent COVID-19. This chain connects TRBV5-6 to TRBJ1-4, with D perhaps matching TRBD1 (5 bases). Sequenced sample: peripheral blood. In nucleotides, the CDR3 is TGTGCCAGCAGCGCCACGGGGGTTTTGGTTGAAAAACTGTTTTTT. This gives the protein CASSATGVLVEKLFF.